The next 18 T cell receptor beta chains were all read from a single sample in a study of Ad26.COV2.S vaccination and SARS-CoV-2 variants. Clones were sequenced by immunoSEQ multiplex PCR, and TCRdb holds only the in-frame ones, with some missing. The table has 410,000 or so clones, over 75% seen once; the top ten hold more than 9%. This sample's treatment: 15 to 20 received Ad26.COV2.S at low or high dose, single or two shots; about five received placebo; per-sample allocation not given. Day 63 after the first injection of vaccine or placebo was the sampling time. This material consisted of peripheral blood, taken in a trial of Ad26.COV2.S vaccine versus placebo. Receptor source: a person aged 18 to 59 who received the Ad26.COV2.S COVID-19 vaccine or a placebo.

The chain couples TRBV10-3 to TRBJ2-7; D may be TRBD1 or TRBD2 (5 bases each). CDR3 length: 15 amino acids. The V end lost 0 bases, the J end lost 6 bases, and 15 bases lay between the germline ends. Germline loops: CDR1 ENHRY, CDR2 SYGVKD. CDR3 protein: CAISESIAGAAEQYF. The DNA of the CDR3 is TGTGCCATCAGTGAGTCAATAGCCGGGGCCGCCGAGCAGTACTTC.

The chain carries TRBV10-3 and TRBJ2-1, with 9 nucleotides matching TRBD2. Trimming removed 4 bases from V and 3 bases from J; junction bases left unmatched: 7. Germline assignment: CDR1 ENHRY and CDR2 SYGVKD. The CDR3 is 16 residues long. The CDR3 nucleotides are TGTGCCATCAGTGCGGTACTAGCGGGCCACTACAATGAGCAGTTCTTC. Translating it yields CAISAVLAGHYNEQFF.

This rearrangement joins TRBV7-2 to TRBJ2-6, with TRBD1 identical over 8 bases. Germline V CDR1 and CDR2: SGHTA, FQGNSA. The CDR3 is 16 residues long. The J segment lost 4 bases and the V segment lost 5 bases, leaving 7 bases of the junction unmatched. The CDR3 reads CASSPWTGTGANVLTF. In nucleotides, the CDR3 is TGTGCCAGCAGCCCTTGGACAGGGACCGGGGCCAACGTCCTGACTTTC.

The gene calls are TRBV4-1 and TRBJ2-2; TRBD2 aligns across 8 bases. V lost 5 bases, J lost 7 bases, and 12 bases stayed unmatched. Germline loops: CDR1 MGHRA, CDR2 YSYEKL. CDR3 length equals 16 residues. CDR3 amino acids: CASSGWQREYIGELFF. The CDR3 region has the DNA TGCGCCAGCAGCGGTTGGCAGCGGGAGTACATCGGGGAGCTGTTTTTT.

The rearrangement links TRBV6-2 or TRBV6-3 to TRBJ2-7, with D hard to call. The germline CDR1 and CDR2 sequences are MNHEY and SVGEGT. V was shortened by 0 bases and J by 3 bases, with 9 bases between the two germline ends. This CDR3 region has 14 residues. The CDR3 DNA is TGTGCCAGCAGTTACTCAAGCCACCTCTACGAGCAGTACTTC. Its protein product is CASSYSSHLYEQYF.

The V gene is TRBV6-1, the J gene TRBJ2-2, with 9 bases matching TRBD1. Germline V gene data show CDR1 as MNHNS and CDR2 as SASEGT. Unmatched junction bases numbered 4, after V lost 3 bases and J lost 5 bases. The CDR3 extends over 15 amino acids. CDR3 in amino acids: CASSDRDRETGELFF. CDR3 nucleotides: TGTGCCAGCAGTGACCGGGACAGGGAGACCGGGGAGCTGTTTTTT.

The chain joins TRBV7-2 to TRBJ2-1; 11 nucleotides line up with TRBD2. V lost 3 bases and J lost 7; bases outside the gene matches: 5. This CDR3 comprises 15 residues. Per the germline V gene, CDR1 is SGHTA and CDR2 is FQGNSA. Written as DNA, the CDR3 is TGTGCCAGCAGCTTTCTAGCGGGAGGACCAAATGAGCAGTTCTTC. Translated: CASSFLAGGPNEQFF.

The chain recombines TRBV29-1 with TRBJ1-4; D gene ambiguous. V lost 7 bases to trimming and J lost 6 bases, with 30 bases between them. CDR1 is SQVTM and CDR2 is ANQGSEA in the germline V gene. The CDR3 runs 18 residues. CDR3: CSALAGLYSPVDDEKLFF. The DNA of the CDR3 is TGCAGCGCCCTGGCCGGGCTGTATTCCCCGGTTGACGATGAAAAACTGTTTTTT.

The V and J genes are TRBV7-2 and TRBJ2-3; 15 nucleotides agree with TRBD2. There are 18 residues in the CDR3. V dropped 2 bases and J dropped 3; count of bases not matched to a gene: 6. CDR1 and CDR2 (germline): SGHTA, FQGNSA. CDR3 nucleotide sequence: TGTGCCAGCAGCTTATTTGGACTAGCGGGAGGGCCAACAGATACGCAGTATTTT. It yields the protein CASSLFGLAGGPTDTQYF.

The rearrangement uses TRBV25-1 and TRBJ2-7; D not certain. The CDR3 covers 11 residues. Germline CDR1 is MGHDK and CDR2 is SYGVNS. V shed 0 bases and J shed 3 bases, with 0 bases lying between them. Here the CDR3 reads CASSEYYEQYF. In DNA form, the CDR3 reads TGTGCCAGCAGTGAATACTACGAGCAGTACTTC.

The V call is TRBV27, the J call TRBJ2-3, with 9 bases that match TRBD2. Germline V lookup: CDR1 MNHEY, CDR2 SMNVEV (reference sequence). Germline trimming cut 9 bases from V and 2 bases from J; bases unmatched to any gene: 3. The CDR3 extends over 13 amino acids. The CDR3 is CASVAGATDTQYF. As DNA, the CDR3 is TGTGCCAGTGTAGCGGGGGCCACAGATACGCAGTATTTT.

The J gene is TRBJ2-2, the V gene TRBV5-1; 7 bases are a match to TRBD2. V shed 2 bases, J shed 4 bases, and the junction held 5 bases outside the gene matches. CDR1 is SGHRS and CDR2 is YFSETQ in the germline V gene. This CDR3 is built from 15 residues. The CDR3 coding sequence is TGCGCCAGCAGCTTTGGCGGGAGTTCCACCGGGGAGCTGTTTTTT. The encoded protein is CASSFGGSSTGELFF.

The rearrangement joins TRBV9 to TRBJ2-7; the match to TRBD1 covers 11 bases. V shed 0 bases and J 4 bases; nucleotides not matched to a gene: 6. CDR3 length equals 16 residues. CDR1 is SGDLS and CDR2 is YYNGEE in the germline V gene. The CDR3 loop is CASSVDGTGGVYEQYF. The CDR3 DNA is TGTGCCAGCAGCGTAGATGGGACAGGGGGTGTTTACGAGCAGTACTTC. The complete variable domain, with remaining parts taken from reference TRBV9 and TRBJ2-7, reads DSGVTQTPKHLITATGQRVTLRCSPRSGDLSVYWYQQSLDQGLQFLIQYYNGEERAKGNILERFSAQQFPDLHSELNLSSLELGDSALYFCASSVDGTGGVYEQYFGPGTRLTVT.

This clone was picked up a small number of times. The chain is built from TRBV29-1 and TRBJ2-2; no clear D gene. The CDR3 covers 16 residues. Germline CDR1 is SQVTM and CDR2 is ANQGSEA. The V and J ends lost 3 bases and 0 bases respectively, with 14 bases between them. In DNA, the CDR3 is TGCAGCGTTGAGTGGTCGGGCAAGGCGAACACCGGGGAGCTGTTTTTT. Its translation is CSVEWSGKANTGELFF.

This clone has a handful of counts. The chain couples TRBV27 to TRBJ2-7; the match to TRBD2 covers 7 bases. Germline V gene sequence: CDR1 MNHEY, CDR2 SMNVEV (reference sequence). The CDR3 totals 15 residues. V gave up 5 bases and J gave up 3 bases; unmatched junction bases: 10. In DNA, the CDR3 is TGTGCCAGCAGTCTTAGCGGGCTCGGAATCTACGAGCAGTACTTC. Translating it yields CASSLSGLGIYEQYF.

V usage is TRBV2 and J usage is TRBJ1-2, with 8 bases fitting TRBD1. V gave up 5 bases and J gave up 11 bases; unmatched junction bases: 1. The V gene's germline CDR1 is SNHLY and CDR2 FYNNEI. The CDR3 spans 10 residues. The CDR3 DNA reads TGTGCCAGCAGTCGGGACAGGTACACCTTC. The encoded protein is CASSRDRYTF. Full variable domain (outside the CDR3, taken from reference TRBV2 and TRBJ1-2): EPEVTQTPSHQVTQMGQEVILRCVPISNHLYFYWYRQILGQKVEFLVSFYNNEISEKSEIFDDQFSVERPDGSNFTLKIRSTKLEDSAMYFCASSRDRYTFGSGTRLTVV.

The rearrangement uses TRBV7-9 and TRBJ2-7; 7 positions agree with TRBD1. V was pared by 4 bases and J by 5 bases, with 5 bases of the junction left unmatched. The CDR3 has 13 amino acids. The germline V gene has CDR1 SEHNR and CDR2 FQNEAQ (reference sequence). This CDR3 is CASSSQGVDEQYF. CDR3 coding DNA: TGTGCCAGCAGCTCTCAGGGGGTTGACGAGCAGTACTTC.

V and J are TRBV28 and TRBJ1-2; D call uncertain. This CDR3 is built from 14 residues. Trimming shortened V by 3 bases and J by 2 bases, and 10 bases separated the two germline ends. Germline V gene lookup returns CDR1 MDHEN and CDR2 SYDVKM. CDR3 nucleotide sequence: TGTGCCAGCAGTTTGGGTTCGGGCAACTATGGCTACACCTTC. It yields the protein CASSLGSGNYGYTF.